The TCR beta chain described here comes from a study of T cell changes during pregnancy in multiple sclerosis. The CDR3 is 15 residues long. Germline V gives CDR1 LNHNV, CDR2 YYDKDF (reference sequence). The V end was cut by 5 bases, the J end by 6 bases, with 20 bases between. Sequencing used immunoSEQ multiplex PCR; TCRdb keeps in-frame clones, though not all of them. The table has roughly 60,000 clones, over 80% seen once. The chain couples TRBV15 to TRBJ2-7, with TRBD1 as a possible D gene (6 bases). The TCR originated in a female donor with multiple sclerosis, enrolled in a pregnancy study. The sample in question was CD4+ T cells from peripheral blood mononuclear cells, obtained in the first trimester of pregnancy. Here the CDR3 reads CATSAYGRGPSEQYF. For the CDR3, the DNA is TGTGCCACCAGCGCTTATGGCAGGGGACCTAGCGAGCAGTACTTC.